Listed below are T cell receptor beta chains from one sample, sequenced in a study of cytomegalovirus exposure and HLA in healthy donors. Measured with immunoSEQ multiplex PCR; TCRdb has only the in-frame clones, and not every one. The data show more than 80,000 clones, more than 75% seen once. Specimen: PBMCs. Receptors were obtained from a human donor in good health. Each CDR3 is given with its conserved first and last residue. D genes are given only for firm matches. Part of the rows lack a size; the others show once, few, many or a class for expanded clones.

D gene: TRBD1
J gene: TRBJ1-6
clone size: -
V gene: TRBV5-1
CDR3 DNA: TGCGCCAGCAGCAAGAGGACAGGAGATAATTCACCCCTCCACTTT
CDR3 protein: CASSKRTGDNSPLHF

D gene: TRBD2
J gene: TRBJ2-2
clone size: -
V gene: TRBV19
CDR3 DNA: TGTGCCAGTACCATGCCTGGGGGGGAGAACACCGGGGAGCTGTTTTTT
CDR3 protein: CASTMPGGENTGELFF

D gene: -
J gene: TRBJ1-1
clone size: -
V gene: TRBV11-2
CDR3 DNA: TGTGCCAGCAGTCGTCTCGGCGGGGGGAGCATGAACACTGAAGCTTTCTTT
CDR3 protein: CASSRLGGGSMNTEAFF

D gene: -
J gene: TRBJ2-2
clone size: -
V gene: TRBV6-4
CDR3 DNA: TGTGCCAGCAGTGAATCGGGCACCGGGGAGCTGTTTTTT
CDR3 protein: CASSESGTGELFF

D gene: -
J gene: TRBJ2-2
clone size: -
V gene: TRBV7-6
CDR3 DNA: TGTGCCAGCACCTACGGGGGGGAGCTGTTTTTT
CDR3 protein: CASTYGGELFF

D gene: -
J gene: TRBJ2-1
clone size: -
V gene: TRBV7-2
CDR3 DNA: TGTGCCAGCAGCTTCAGGAGGGCCACCTACAATGAGCAGTTCTTC
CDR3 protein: CASSFRRATYNEQFF

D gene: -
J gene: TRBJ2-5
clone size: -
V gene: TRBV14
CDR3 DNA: TGTGCCAGCAGCCAAGTTGGTGCGCCGGGGGACTTC
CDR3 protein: CASSQVGAPGDF

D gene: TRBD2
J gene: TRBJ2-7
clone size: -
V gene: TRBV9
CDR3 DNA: TGTGCCAGCAGCGTAGTTGCGGGAGCTGGCGAGCAGTACTTC
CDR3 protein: CASSVVAGAGEQYF

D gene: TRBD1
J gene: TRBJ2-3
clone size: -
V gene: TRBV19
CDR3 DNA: TGTGCCAGTAGTAGTCCCGCTTGGGGACAGGGGTCTACAGATACGCAGTATTTT
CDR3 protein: CASSSPAWGQGSTDTQYF

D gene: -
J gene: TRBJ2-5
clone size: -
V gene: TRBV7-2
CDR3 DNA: TGTGCCAGCAGCGCTCAGGGTCGGGAGACCCAGTACTTC
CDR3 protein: CASSAQGRETQYF

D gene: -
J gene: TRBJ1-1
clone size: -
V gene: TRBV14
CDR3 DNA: TGTGCCAGCAGCCTCTCTGGGCCCACAGCTTTCTTT
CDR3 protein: CASSLSGPTAFF

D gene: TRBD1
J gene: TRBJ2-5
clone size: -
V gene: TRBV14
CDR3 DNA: TGTGCCAGCAGCGACAGGGGGGCTATGCAAGAGACCCAGTACTTC
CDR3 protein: CASSDRGAMQETQYF

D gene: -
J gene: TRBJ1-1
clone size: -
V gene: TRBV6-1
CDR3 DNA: TGTGCCAGCAGTGATTGGGGTCAGGGGAGAGCTTCCTTT
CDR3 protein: CASSDWGQGRASF

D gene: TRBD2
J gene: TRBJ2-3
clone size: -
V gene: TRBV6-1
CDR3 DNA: TGTGCCAGCAGTGGTGGGGTCGGGGGGGCGATGGCAGATACGCAGTATTTT
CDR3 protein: CASSGGVGGAMADTQYF

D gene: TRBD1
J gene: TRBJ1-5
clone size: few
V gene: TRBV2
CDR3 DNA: TGTGCCAGCAGGATAGGGACAGGGAGCAATCAGCCCCAGCATTTT
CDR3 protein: CASRIGTGSNQPQHF

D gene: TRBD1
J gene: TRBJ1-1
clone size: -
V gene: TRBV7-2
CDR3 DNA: TGTGCCAGCAGCCCCGGACAGGCCAGGGAAGCTTTCTTT
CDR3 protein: CASSPGQAREAFF

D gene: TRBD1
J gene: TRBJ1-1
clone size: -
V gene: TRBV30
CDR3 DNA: TGTGCCTGGAGGGTGACAGGGGCCTCACCGAACACTGAAGCTTTCTTT
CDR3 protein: CAWRVTGASPNTEAFF

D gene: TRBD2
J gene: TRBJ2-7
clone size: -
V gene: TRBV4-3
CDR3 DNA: TGCGCCAGCAGCCCAGGGGTGGGACTAGCTAGCGAGCAGTACTTC
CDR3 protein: CASSPGVGLASEQYF

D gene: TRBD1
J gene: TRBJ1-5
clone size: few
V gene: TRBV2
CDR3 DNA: TGTGCCAGCAGTGTCATGGGACAGGGAGACAATCAGCCCCAGCATTTT
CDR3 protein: CASSVMGQGDNQPQHF

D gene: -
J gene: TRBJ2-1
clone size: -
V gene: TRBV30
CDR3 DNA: TGTGCCTGGAGCGCGGACTATAGCTCCTACAATGAGCAGTTCTTC
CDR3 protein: CAWSADYSSYNEQFF

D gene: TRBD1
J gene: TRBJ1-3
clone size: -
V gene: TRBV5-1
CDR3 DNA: TGCGCCAGCAGCGGAGCCGGGACAGGGGGAAACGAGTGGAATTTT
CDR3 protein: CASSGAGTGGNEWNF

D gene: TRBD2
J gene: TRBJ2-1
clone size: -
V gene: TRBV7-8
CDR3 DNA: TGTGCCAGCAGCTTAGTAATCCTAGCGGGAGAGGTCAATGAGCAGTTCTTC
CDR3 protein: CASSLVILAGEVNEQFF

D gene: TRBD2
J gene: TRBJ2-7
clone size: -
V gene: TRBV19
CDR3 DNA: TGTGCCAGTAGTCAAGTCCTTGGCGGGGGGTATTACGAGCAGTACTTC
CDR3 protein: CASSQVLGGGYYEQYF

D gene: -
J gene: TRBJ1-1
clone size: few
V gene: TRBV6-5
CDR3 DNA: TGTGCCAGCAGAGAAACCGGGAAGAACACTGAAGCTTTCTTT
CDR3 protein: CASRETGKNTEAFF

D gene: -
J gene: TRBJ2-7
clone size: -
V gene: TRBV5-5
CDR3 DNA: TGTGCCAGCAGCTTAAGTGTCAGTTCCTACGAGCAGTACTTC
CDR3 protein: CASSLSVSSYEQYF

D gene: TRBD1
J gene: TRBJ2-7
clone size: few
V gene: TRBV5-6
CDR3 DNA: TGTGCCAGCAGCTTGGCCGGGACAGGGGGCATCTACGAGCAGTACTTC
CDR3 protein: CASSLAGTGGIYEQYF

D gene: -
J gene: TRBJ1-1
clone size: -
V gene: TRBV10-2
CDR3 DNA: TGCGCCAGCAGGGGATGGGGGCAGAACACTGAAGCTTTCTTT
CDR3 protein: CASRGWGQNTEAFF

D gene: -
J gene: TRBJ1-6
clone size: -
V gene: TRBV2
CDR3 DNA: TGTGCCAGCAGCCCCGGGAAAGGGTGGGTGGCCCTCCACTTT
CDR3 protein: CASSPGKGWVALHF

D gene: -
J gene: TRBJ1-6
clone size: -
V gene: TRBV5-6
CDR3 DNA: TGTGCCAGCAGCTTTTTTGGTGCGAGCTCCTATAATTCACCCCTCCACTTT
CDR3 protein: CASSFFGASSYNSPLHF

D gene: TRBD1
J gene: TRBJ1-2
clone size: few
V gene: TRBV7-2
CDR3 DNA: TGTGCCAGCAGCCCCCGGACAGGGATCTACGGCTACACCTTC
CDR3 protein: CASSPRTGIYGYTF

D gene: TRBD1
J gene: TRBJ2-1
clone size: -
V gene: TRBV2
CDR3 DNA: TGTGCCAGCACCCGGACAGGGCATAATGAGCAGTTCTTC
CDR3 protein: CASTRTGHNEQFF

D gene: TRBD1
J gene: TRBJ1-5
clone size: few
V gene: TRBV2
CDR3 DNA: TGTGCCAGAGGGGGACAGGATAGCAATCAGCCCCAGCATTTT
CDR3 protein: CARGGQDSNQPQHF

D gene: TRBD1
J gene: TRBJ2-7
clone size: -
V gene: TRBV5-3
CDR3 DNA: TGTGCCAGAAGCTCCAGGGGGTCCTACGAGCAGTACTTC
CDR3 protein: CARSSRGSYEQYF

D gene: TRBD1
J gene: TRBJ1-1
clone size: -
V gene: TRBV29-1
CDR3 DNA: TGCAGCGTCCAGACAGGGAGCATGAACACTGAAGCTTTCTTT
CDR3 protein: CSVQTGSMNTEAFF

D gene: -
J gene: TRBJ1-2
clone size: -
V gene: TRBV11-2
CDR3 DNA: TGTGCCAGCAGCTTAAGCGCAGCTAACTATGGCTACACCTTC
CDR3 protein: CASSLSAANYGYTF

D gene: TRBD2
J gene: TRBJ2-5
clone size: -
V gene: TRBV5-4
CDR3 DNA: TGTGCCAGCAGCGAGGGACTAGCGGACCAAGAGACCCAGTACTTC
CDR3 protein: CASSEGLADQETQYF

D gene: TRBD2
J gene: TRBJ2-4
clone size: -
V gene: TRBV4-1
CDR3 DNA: TGCGCCAGCAGCACCCAACTAGCGGGGCCCCCAAAGGCCAAAAACATTCAGTACTTC
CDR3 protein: CASSTQLAGPPKAKNIQYF

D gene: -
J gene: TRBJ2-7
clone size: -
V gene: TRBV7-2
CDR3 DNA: TGTGCCAGCAGCTTAAGTCAGGATACCCCCTACGAGCAGTACTTC
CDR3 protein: CASSLSQDTPYEQYF

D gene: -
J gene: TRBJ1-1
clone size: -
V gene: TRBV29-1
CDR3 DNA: TGCAGCGTTCTCGTCCCGGGAACTGAAGCTTTCTTT
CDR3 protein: CSVLVPGTEAFF

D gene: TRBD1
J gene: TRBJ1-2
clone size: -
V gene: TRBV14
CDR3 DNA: TGTGCCAGCAGCCAAGAAATCCCAGGACAGGTTAACTATGGCTACACCTTC
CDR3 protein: CASSQEIPGQVNYGYTF

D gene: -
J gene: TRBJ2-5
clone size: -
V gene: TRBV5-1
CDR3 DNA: TGCGCCAGCGGGGCCTTCAGTCCCCGGGAGACCCAGTACTTC
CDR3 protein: CASGAFSPRETQYF

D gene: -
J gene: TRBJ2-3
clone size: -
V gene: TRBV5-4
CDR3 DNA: TGTGCCAGCAGCTTAGCGGGCACTACAGATACGCAGTATTTT
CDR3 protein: CASSLAGTTDTQYF

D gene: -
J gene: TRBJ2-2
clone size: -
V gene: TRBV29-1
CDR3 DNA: TGCAGCGTTTCTCGCACCGGGGAGCTGTTTTTT
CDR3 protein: CSVSRTGELFF

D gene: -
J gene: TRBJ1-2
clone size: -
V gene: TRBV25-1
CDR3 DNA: TGTGCCAGCAGTGATCCCTTGGGCACGGATTACTATGGCTACACCTTC
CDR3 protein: CASSDPLGTDYYGYTF

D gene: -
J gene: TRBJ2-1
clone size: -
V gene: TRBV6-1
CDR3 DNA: TGTGCCAGCAGTGGAAACAGGGTTCTTGTTAATGAGCAGTTCTTC
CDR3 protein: CASSGNRVLVNEQFF

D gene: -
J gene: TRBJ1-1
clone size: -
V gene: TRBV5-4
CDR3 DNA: TGTGCCAGCAGCCGCCCCTCGGTAAACACTGAAGCTTTCTTT
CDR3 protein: CASSRPSVNTEAFF

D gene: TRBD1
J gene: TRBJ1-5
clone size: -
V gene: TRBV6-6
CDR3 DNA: TGTGCCAGCAGCCAGGGTTTGGGACAGGGGCACCGGCCCCAGCATTTT
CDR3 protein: CASSQGLGQGHRPQHF

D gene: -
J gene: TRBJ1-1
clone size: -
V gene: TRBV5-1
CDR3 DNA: TGCGCCAGCAGCGGCCACGGGGATACTGAAGCTTTCTTT
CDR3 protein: CASSGHGDTEAFF

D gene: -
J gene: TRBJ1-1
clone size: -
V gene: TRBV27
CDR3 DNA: TGTGCCAGCAGCTCCCTTAGCGGTGTGGGTTTCGTTGAAGCTTTCTTT
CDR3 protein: CASSSLSGVGFVEAFF

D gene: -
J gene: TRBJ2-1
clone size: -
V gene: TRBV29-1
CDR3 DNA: TGCAGCGTTGTCCCCGCGAATGAGCAGTTCTTC
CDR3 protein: CSVVPANEQFF

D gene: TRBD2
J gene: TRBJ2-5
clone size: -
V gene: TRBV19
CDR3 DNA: TGTGCCAGTAGTACCAATCTAGCGGGGGACGCACAAGAGACCCAGTACTTC
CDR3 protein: CASSTNLAGDAQETQYF

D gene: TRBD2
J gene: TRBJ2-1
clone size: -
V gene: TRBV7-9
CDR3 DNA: TGTGCCAGCAGCTATCCGGGCCTAGCGGTAACCTACAATGAGCAGTTCTTC
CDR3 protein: CASSYPGLAVTYNEQFF

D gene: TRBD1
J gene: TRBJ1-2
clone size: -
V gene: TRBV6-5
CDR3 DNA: TGTGCCAGTCAGGGGGCGGGGGACTATGGCTACACCTTC
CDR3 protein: CASQGAGDYGYTF

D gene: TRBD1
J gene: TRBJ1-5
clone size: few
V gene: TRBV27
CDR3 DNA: TGTGCCAGCAGACGGACAGGAAACAATCAGCCCCAGCATTTT
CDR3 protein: CASRRTGNNQPQHF

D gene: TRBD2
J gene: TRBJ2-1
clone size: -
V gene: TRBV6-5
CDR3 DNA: TGTGCCAGCGGGACTAGCGATCTCTATGAGCAGTTCTTC
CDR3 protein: CASGTSDLYEQFF